The 15 T cell receptor beta chains below were found in one sample sequenced in a study of T cells in Graves' hyperthyroidism and ophthalmopathy. Amplification of TCR beta CDR3 regions used RNA as the template. Researchers ran a first-round RT-PCR on the TCR CDR3 using the HTBI primer set. TCRdb redid the calling of the multiplex PCR reads with MiXCR, one entry per CDR3 protein. This repertoire shows some 300,000 distinct CDR3 sequences, roughly 14% found once; its top ten account for 7.5% to 8%. Sequenced: blood. The source of these receptors is a woman aged 25 to 45 with Graves' hyperthyroidism that later progressed to Graves' ophthalmopathy.

The chain has TRBV20-1 and TRBJ2-4, with TRBD1 identical over 9 bases. Germline values: CDR1 DFQATT, CDR2 SNEGSKA (reference sequence). This CDR3 contains 17 residues. The V and J ends lost 1 base and 7 bases, in that order; junction bases with no gene match: 14. The CDR3, as DNA: TGCAGTGCTAGAGGATTTCCGGGACAGGGCGTCGGTAACATTCAGTACTTC. Its protein product is CSARGFPGQGVGNIQYF.

This clonotype was detected many times. The rearrangement links TRBV3-1 to TRBJ1-5; D gene uncertain. Germline V gene sequence: CDR1 LGHDT, CDR2 YNNKEL (reference sequence). The CDR3 is 15 residues long. V was cut by 1 base and J by 4 bases, with 11 bases left in between. CDR3 in DNA: TGTGCCAGCAGCCAAGGGGTTTCGTGGAATCAGCCCCAGCATTTT. As protein: CASSQGVSWNQPQHF.

The chain employs TRBV2 and TRBJ2-4; no reliable D call. Looked up from germline, CDR1 is SNHLY and CDR2 is FYNNEI. V dropped 2 bases and J dropped 1 base, with 12 bases sitting between them. CDR3 size: 16 residues. CDR3 in DNA: TGTGCCAGCAGTGAATCCCCGTTGTGGGCCAAAAACATTCAGTACTTC. This encodes CASSESPLWAKNIQYF.

In regard to this clonotype: A much bigger clone sits one base away, suggesting this may be a read error. The V call is TRBV28, the J call TRBJ2-7; D is perhaps TRBD2 (6 bases). The CDR3 covers 14 residues. CDR1 is MDHEN and CDR2 is SYDVKM in the germline V gene. The chain's CDR3 is CASTRIGGPYERYF. CDR3 coding DNA: TGTGCCAGCACCCGGATCGGGGGTCCCTACGAGCGGTACTTC.

This clonotype has a handful of counts. The conserved phenylalanine or tryptophan is not found at the CDR3 terminus, so this likely reflects a read error. The CDR3 DNA is TGTGCCAGTAGTACACTCGGTGGGGCGAACACTGAAGCTTTCCTT. Its translation is CASSTLGGANTEAFL. This rearrangement joins TRBV19 to TRBJ1-1, with D maybe TRBD1 (5 bases). The CDR3 consists of 15 residues. Trimming left V 4 bases short and J 1 base short, with 13 bases between. Germline CDR1 is LNHDA and CDR2 is SQIVND (reference sequence).

This clonotype was recorded many times. V is TRBV2 and J is TRBJ2-1; perhaps TRBD1 as D (5 bases). The CDR3 contains 11 residues. Trimming pared 6 bases from V and 8 bases from J, leaving 8 bases between. CDR1 and CDR2 from the germline V gene are SNHLY and FYNNEI. The CDR3 DNA reads TGTGCCAGCAGGATAGGGGATGAGCAGTTCTTC. It yields the protein CASRIGDEQFF.

The chain has TRBV28 and TRBJ2-4; D call uncertain. Trimming took off 7 bases at V and 0 bases at J, with 10 bases between the two ends. Germline V gene sequence: CDR1 MDHEN, CDR2 SYDVKM. CDR3 length: 14 amino acids. CDR3 nucleotide sequence: TGTGCCAGCATTGGTTCTCTAGCCAAAAACATTCAGTACTTC. As protein: CASIGSLAKNIQYF.

This clonotype was observed many times. The chain employs TRBV7-9 and TRBJ2-1, with D possibly TRBD2 on 6 matching bases. The CDR3 is 15 residues long. Germline CDR1 is SEHNR and CDR2 is FQNEAQ (reference sequence). The V end lost 0 bases, the J end lost 9 bases, and 15 bases lay between the germline ends. The CDR3 bases are TGTGCCAGCAGCTTAGCGGGAAGGAAGGAGGGTGAGCAGTTCTTC. It yields the protein CASSLAGRKEGEQFF.

This clonotype was counted at least ten times. This chain connects TRBV5-4 to TRBJ1-4, with D possibly being TRBD1 (5 bases). V shed 4 bases and J shed 7 bases, with 11 bases lying between them. CDR1 is SGHNT and CDR2 is YYREEE in the germline V gene (reference sequence). The CDR3 runs 13 residues. The CDR3 region is CASSMRDGEKLFF. The CDR3 DNA sequence: TGTGCCAGCAGCATGAGGGACGGTGAAAAACTGTTTTTT.

This clonotype was recorded a few times. J is TRBJ2-7 and V is TRBV27; 7 positions agree with TRBD1. The ends lost 2 bases at V and 6 bases at J; junction bases unmatched: 7. This CDR3 comprises 14 residues. Germline CDR1 reads MNHEY; CDR2 reads SMNVEV (reference sequence). Here the CDR3 DNA reads TGTGCCAGCAGTTTAATAGACAGGGCCGCCGAGCAGTACTTC. This sequence encodes CASSLIDRAAEQYF.

The V and J genes are TRBV5-4 and TRBJ2-3; no definite D call. CDR3 length: 15 amino acids. Trimming removed 2 bases at V and 0 bases at J, with 10 bases between. Germline CDR1 SGHNT, CDR2 YYREEE (reference sequence). CDR3 sequence: CASSFQDHSTDTQYF. The CDR3 region has the DNA TGTGCCAGCAGCTTCCAGGACCATAGCACAGATACGCAGTATTTT.

This clonotype was seen only a few times. The chain carries TRBV19 and TRBJ2-1; D ambiguous. Trimming removed 3 bases at V and 7 bases at J, with 13 bases between. Germline CDR1 is LNHDA and CDR2 is SQIVND (reference sequence). CDR3 size: 14 residues. CDR3 residues: CASSILALGNEQFF. CDR3 coding DNA: TGTGCCAGTAGTATTTTGGCACTGGGGAATGAGCAGTTCTTC.

The table lists this clonotype with a few counts. One base away lies a much larger clone, so this may be a sequencing read error. The rearrangement joins TRBV5-5 to TRBJ1-1; D might be TRBD1 (5 bases). CDR1 is SGHKS and CDR2 is YYEKEE in the germline V gene (reference sequence). The germline V and J ends were trimmed by 2 bases and 5 bases, with 10 bases remaining between them. The CDR3 has 13 residues. In DNA form, the CDR3 reads TGTGCCAGCAGCTTCGGGGCGGTTACTGAAGCTTTCTTT. This sequence encodes CASSFGAVTEAFF. The variable domain in full, with the rest retrieved from reference TRBV5-5 and TRBJ1-1, is DAGVTQSPTHLIKTRGQQVTLRCSPISGHKSVSWYQQVLGQGPQFIFQYYEKEERGRGNFPDRFSARQFPNYSSELNVNALLLGDSALYLCASSFGAVTEAFFGQGTRLTVV.

This clonotype was recorded many times. The chain combines TRBV7-3 with TRBJ2-2, with a possible D match to TRBD2 (7 bases). V lost 3 bases, J lost 6 bases, and 14 bases lay in between. The germline CDR1 and CDR2 sequences are SGHTA and FQGTGA. This CDR3 is 15 amino acids long. CDR3 sequence: CASSLSGTMAGELFF. DNA of the CDR3: TGTGCCAGCAGCTTGAGCGGGACAATGGCCGGGGAGCTGTTTTTT.

This clonotype appeared many times. The CDR3, as DNA: TGTGCCAGCAGCGGAACAGGGGAGAACACTGAAGCTTTCTTT. Its translation is CASSGTGENTEAFF. The chain recombines TRBV9 with TRBJ1-1; 7 nucleotides line up with TRBD1. Germline V gene data show CDR1 as SGDLS and CDR2 as YYNGEE. The V and J ends lost 3 bases and 1 base, in that order; junction bases with no gene match: 3. The CDR3 sequence is 14 residues long.